What follows is one T cell receptor beta chain and its context. These data originate in a study of blood T cell repertoires in COVID-19. Across the whole study: Acute and convalescent COVID-19 samples came from the United States, Italy and Spain.

The table came from immunoSEQ multiplex PCR; TCRdb's copy has only in-frame clones and leaves some out. Here the sample spans about 100,000 clones, roughly 90% being singletons. CDR3 size: 15 residues. The TCR was taken from a man aged 50-60 years with active COVID-19. J is TRBJ2-3 and V is TRBV21-1; the table's D gene call, TRBD2, was not cross checked with the DNA. TRBV21-1 is designated a pseudogene. The material sequenced was peripheral blood. The CDR3, as DNA: TGTGCCAGCCCGACTAGCGGGAGGAGGGCAGATACGCAGTATTTT. This sequence encodes CASPTSGRRADTQYF.